The entry below describes one TCR beta chain. The antigen is not known. The data were obtained in a study of shared clonotypes between healthy human individuals. For the study at large: CD4 naive cells filled three plates per donor, CD4 memory three, CD8 naive two and CD8 memory one.

CDR1 is MDHEN, CDR2 SYDVKM, per germline. This CDR3 is built from 11 residues. The V end lost 7 bases, the J end lost 8 bases, and 11 bases lay between the germline ends. General study findings and limits: Rarefaction showed that sequencing of sorted subsets was incomplete (despite large depth).

Template for every sorted-subset replicate PCR totaled around 210 ng DNA, roughly 30,000 T cell genomes. The data were produced by immunoSEQ multiplex PCR, yet TCRdb's version contains in-frame clones alone and is incomplete. The sample records millions of clones, about 95% being singletons. This clonotype was sampled from a man aged 18 to 35 in good health. Input material: naive CD4+ T cells sorted from blood. Subset in this sample: CD45RA+ positively selected. The chain uses TRBV28 and TRBJ1-2; tentative D call: TRBD1 (5 bases). The CDR3 coding sequence is TGTGCCAGCATTCAGGGAGGCGGCTACACCTTC. Its protein product is CASIQGGGYTF.